This T cell receptor beta chain was identified during a study of T cells after yellow fever vaccination. The overall study: Some fractions had low cell numbers, and these were prepared with SMART-Seq v4 Ultra Low Input.

This clonotype was seen many times. A universal primer site and UMIs were added as TCR cDNA was made by 5'RACE template switching. TCRdb called the 5' RACE reads again in MiXCR, with one record for every CDR3 protein. This repertoire shows a few hundred thousand distinct CDR3 sequences, roughly 4% found once; its top ten account for 20% to 25%. Germline V lookup: CDR1 SGHRS, CDR2 YFSETQ. CDR3 length equals 15 residues. Trimming took 5 bases from V and 5 from J; bases not matched to a gene: 9. The sequences come from PBMCs, collected 5 days after the yellow fever booster vaccination. The gene calls are TRBV5-1 and TRBJ2-5; 10 bases fit TRBD1. The receptor comes from a man aged 18 to 30 who received the YFV17D yellow fever vaccine. In nucleotides, the CDR3 is TGCGCCAGCAGACCCGGGACAGGGGCAGGGGAGACCCAGTACTTC. Protein product: CASRPGTGAGETQYF.